This T cell receptor (beta chain) was profiled in a study of blood T cells in healthy people across ages (dated by TCRdb to the mid-2010s). Describing the broader study: Template switching captured roughly one uniquely barcoded TCR beta cDNA molecule per two T cells in model experiments. The study measured age-related changes in TCR beta repertoire diversity using deep sequencing normalized with unique cDNA molecular identifiers. Four age groups were formed from the donors: young (average 16 years), middle-aged (approximately 40), aged (62) and long-lived (less than 85). To avoid experimental bias, donors of different ages were spread randomly across the sequencing lanes. Two additional independent replicas of 1 million unique cDNA reads from the same blood draw were analyzed for two donors (one aged 18 to 30 and one aged 80 or older).

Study-wide conclusions, independent of this receptor: As age increased, observed TCR beta diversity per million T cells dropped in a roughly linear way, and a significant reduction was already evident by age roughly 36. Compared with the aged group, the long-lived group had more naive CD4+ T cells, fewer expanded clones and increased TCR diversity, a pattern suggesting age selection. Total diversity estimates from one million sequenced T cells were considered lower bounds and underestimates. There was a strong correlation between observed TCR beta diversity and the percentage of naive T cells measured by flow cytometry. Conclusive comparison of naive and antigen-experienced compartments was prevented by the profiling of bulk unsorted PBMCs. Because the CMV infection status of the donors was unknown, age-related changes in expanded clonotypes may potentially have been confounded.

The library came from 5' RACE. Sequencing was carried out with an Illumina HiSeq 2500. A second roughly 7 to 11 cycle PCR used a sample-barcoded 5' primer and a J-beta primer mix. Each TCR beta cDNA molecule received a unique molecular identifier from a template-switch 5' adaptor carrying 12 random nucleotides. Each sample yielded at least 3 million CDR3-containing paired-end reads. First-strand cDNA was synthesized from all RNA with the Mint cDNA synthesis kit, primed by a TRBC-specific oligonucleotide. After uracil-DNA glycosylase treatment, a first 18-cycle PCR used universal primers M1SS and BC2_uni_R on all cDNA. Regarding the original processing steps: For normalization, 1 million high-quality reads, each with a distinct molecular identifier, were randomly selected from each sample. Reads sharing molecular identifiers were discarded rather than binned into consensus sequences. CDR3 identification, clonotype clustering and error correction used MiTCR with a Q25 quality threshold and the strictest error-elimination algorithm. Lower-bound total TCR beta diversity was estimated with a nonparametric unseen species model using Euler transformation. In TCRdb, the public reads were trimmed at Q25 with fastp and aligned with MiXCR, with productive beta chains retained. Identical CDR3 protein sequences are pooled into one entry, listed with their most common genes and DNA. V and J calls and clone size were set by TCRdb, not the authors. This sample lists about 1.4 million distinct CDR3 sequences; approximately 60% were detected once. Of the sample, over 5% falls within the top ten clones.

Donors were 40 or so systemically healthy Caucasian individuals from Russia aged roughly 6 to 100 years. Each donor gave about 9.2 milliliters of peripheral blood, drawn into EDTA-treated Vacutainer tubes. PBMCs were isolated by Ficoll-Paque density-gradient centrifugation, with at least 6 million obtained per sample. Trizol reagent was used to extract total RNA from PBMCs, with at least 5.5 micrograms per sample. For every donor, flow cytometry on a PBMC aliquot measured the percentage of naive CD45RAhigh/CD27high T cells. Details on this clonotype: The clone's antigen remains unknown. No much larger clone is present one base from it, and per-base qualities are unavailable.

Sequenced input: blood. This clonotype was obtained from a man aged 18-30 years in good health.

The sequenced DNA: TGCAGTGCTTTGGGCAGGGTGGGCTACGAGCAGTACTTC. It is translated as CSALGRVGYEQYF. The chain is assembled from TRBV20-1 and TRBJ2-7; a tentative D match to TRBD1 spans 5 bases. Trimming removed 5 bases from V and 3 bases from J, leaving 14 bases between the germline ends. CDR1 and CDR2 (DFQATT, SNEGSKA) derive from the germline V gene (reference sequence). The CDR3 goes from the cysteine to the phenylalanine over 13 residues. The kept DNA is CDR3 alone, 39 bases in frame from the first base.